Below are 20 T cell receptor beta chains sequenced from a single sample in a study of T cells in Graves' hyperthyroidism and ophthalmopathy. There were TCR beta CDR3 regions amplified from RNA transcripts. HTBI primers were used for first-round RT-PCR of the TCR CDR3. TCRdb reprocessed the multiplex PCR reads via MiXCR and lists one record per CDR3 protein. The repertoire has hundreds of thousands of distinct CDR3 sequences, 15% to 17% of them found once; the top ten carry 13% to 15%. Specimen: blood. All receptors come from a woman aged 18-35 years with Graves' hyperthyroidism.

A few counts support this clonotype. The V gene is TRBV19, the J gene TRBJ1-4; TRBD1 matches at 7 bases. In germline, CDR1 is LNHDA, CDR2 SQIVND (reference sequence). Trimming removed 6 bases from V and 6 bases from J; junction bases left unmatched: 10. The CDR3 totals 15 residues. The CDR3, as DNA: TGTGCCAGTAGCCGTGGAAGACAGGGTTATGAAAAACTGTTTTTT. Amino acid sequence: CASSRGRQGYEKLFF.

This clonotype was recorded at least ten times. The chain links TRBV11-2 to TRBJ2-7, with 7 bases matching TRBD1. CDR1 is SGHAT and CDR2 is FQNNGV in the germline V gene. The CDR3 covers 15 residues. J was trimmed by 7 bases and V by 1 base; bases with no gene match: 10. In DNA, the CDR3 is TGTGCCAGCAGCTTAGTGGGACAGTCTTTGGGGGAGCAGTACTTC. Translated, it gives CASSLVGQSLGEQYF.

This clonotype has more than one count but fewer than ten. The rearrangement joins TRBV4-1 to TRBJ1-4; D ambiguous. The CDR3 covers 13 residues. Between the trimmed V and J ends, which lost 4 bases and 7 bases, there was a span of 10 bases. The germline gives CDR1 MGHRA, CDR2 YSYEKL. The CDR3 spells CASSRLQSEKLFF. The CDR3 DNA reads TGCGCCAGCAGCCGGCTCCAGAGTGAAAAACTGTTTTTT.

The V call is TRBV20-1, the J call TRBJ2-2; 8 bases line up with TRBD2. The V segment lost 5 bases and the J segment 6 bases; nucleotides outside the gene matches: 8. Germline values: CDR1 DFQATT, CDR2 SNEGSKA (reference sequence). The CDR3 is made up of 14 amino acids. The CDR3 nucleotides are TGCAGTGCTGTCAGCGGGAGTGTAGCCGGGGAGCTGTTTTTT. Translation gives CSAVSGSVAGELFF.

V is TRBV19 and J is TRBJ1-2, with 11 bases identical to TRBD1. CDR1 is LNHDA and CDR2 is SQIVND in the germline V gene (reference sequence). The CDR3 contains 16 residues. J lost 6 bases, V lost 4 bases, and 10 bases had no gene match. This CDR3 reads CASSKDRGRLFHGYTF. CDR3 DNA: TGTGCCAGTAGTAAGGACAGGGGGCGTCTATTCCATGGCTACACCTTC.

There are many counts of this clonotype. The chain employs TRBV5-1 and TRBJ2-2; D perhaps matches TRBD2 (5 bases). The CDR3 contains 16 residues. The V gene lost 8 bases and the J gene lost 6 bases, with 23 bases spanning the gap. CDR1 is SGHRS, CDR2 YFSETQ, per germline. CDR3 DNA: TGCGCCAGTTATAAGGATGCCCGGACTCAATCCGGGGAGCTGTTTTTT. Translated, it gives CASYKDARTQSGELFF.

This clonotype showed up many times. CDR3 in DNA: TGTGCCAGCAGCTCCCGGACTAGCGGGCCGGATACGCAGTATTTT. Encoded protein: CASSSRTSGPDTQYF. The chain uses TRBV7-2 and TRBJ2-3; TRBD2 aligns across 11 bases. The CDR3 spans 15 residues. Unmatched junction bases numbered 6, after V lost 4 bases and J lost 6 bases. Per germline, CDR1 SGHTA and CDR2 FQGNSA.

Many counts were recorded for this clonotype. The V gene is TRBV7-2, the J gene TRBJ2-6; D remains unclear. CDR3 length equals 16 residues. The V and J ends lost 5 bases and 0 bases respectively, with 11 bases between them. The V gene's germline CDR1 is SGHTA and CDR2 FQGNSA. CDR3 sequence (DNA): TGTGCCAGCAGCCAATCCGTTAACTCTGGGGCCAACGTCCTGACTTTC. This translates into CASSQSVNSGANVLTF.

This clonotype was picked up many times. The chain carries TRBV5-1 and TRBJ2-1; D uncertain. Germline V gene data show CDR1 as SGHRS and CDR2 as YFSETQ. The CDR3 runs 15 residues. Deletions cut 1 base from V and 1 base from J, with 9 bases between. The CDR3 sequence: CASSLSLQSYNEQFF. The CDR3 bases are TGCGCCAGCAGCTTGTCACTCCAATCCTACAATGAGCAGTTCTTC. Based on the CDR3 plus reference TRBV5-1 and TRBJ2-1, the full variable domain is KAGVTQTPRYLIKTRGQQVTLSCSPISGHRSVSWYQQTPGQGLQFLFEYFSETQRNKGNFPGRFSGRQFSNSRSEMNVSTLELGDSALYLCASSLSLQSYNEQFFGPGTRLTVL.

The chain combines TRBV7-9 with TRBJ1-6; TRBD1 might be the D (6 bases). The germline V gene has CDR1 SEHNR and CDR2 FQNEAQ (reference sequence). The CDR3 consists of 16 residues. V was shortened by 5 bases and J by 10 bases, with 21 bases between the two germline ends. For the CDR3, the DNA is TGTGCCAGCAGCCCTAGTCTCCCGGGACACACCTCACCCCTCCACTTT. It specifies CASSPSLPGHTSPLHF.

The gene calls are TRBV13 and TRBJ2-2; 14 bases fit TRBD2. V lost 5 bases to trimming and J lost 7 bases; unmatched junction nucleotides: 6. CDR3 length: 16 amino acids. CDR1 and CDR2 from the germline V gene are PRHDT and FYEKMQ (reference sequence). The CDR3 sequence is CASSIRLAGGYGELFF. CDR3 coding DNA: TGTGCCAGCAGCATCAGACTAGCGGGAGGGTACGGGGAGCTGTTTTTT.

Worth noting for this clonotype: A much larger clonotype is one base distant, so this may be a read error. The V gene is TRBV10-3, the J gene TRBJ1-1; D is unclear. Germline V gene lookup returns CDR1 ENHRY and CDR2 SYGVKD. V lost 2 bases to trimming and J lost 13 bases, with 20 bases between them. The CDR3 spans 14 residues. Written as DNA, the CDR3 is TGTGCCATCAGTGAGGTTGGTGGGATCCCAAAGGGTTTCTTT. As protein: CAISEVGGIPKGFF.

The chain links TRBV4-1 to TRBJ2-3; D call uncertain. Germline loops: CDR1 MGHRA, CDR2 YSYEKL. CDR3 length equals 12 residues. V gave up 4 bases and J gave up 6 bases, with 8 bases separating them. This chain's CDR3 is CASSPVGDTQYF. CDR3 sequence (DNA): TGCGCCAGCAGCCCCGTTGGGGATACGCAGTATTTT.

The chain joins TRBV6-1 to TRBJ2-7; 12 nucleotides align to TRBD2. The CDR3 length is 15 residues. CDR1 MNHNS and CDR2 SASEGT come from the germline V gene. V trimming: 5 bases; J trimming: 1 base; junction bases outside the gene matches: 3. In DNA form, the CDR3 reads TGTGCCAGCAGTACAACTAGCGGGAGGTCCTACGAGCAGTACTTC. The encoded protein is CASSTTSGRSYEQYF.

This clonotype was seen ten or more times. CDR3 residues: CASSLTSPGQATYGANVLTF. The DNA of the CDR3 is TGTGCCAGCAGCCTGACATCCCCGGGACAGGCGACCTATGGGGCCAACGTCCTGACTTTC. This chain links TRBV12-3 or TRBV12-4 with TRBJ2-6; 8 bases agree with TRBD1. V trimming: 6 bases; J trimming: 3 bases; junction bases outside the gene matches: 19. This CDR3 contains 20 residues.

This clonotype was seen at least ten times. This sequence joins TRBV5-1 and TRBJ2-5, with 8 nucleotides matching TRBD2. With V trimmed by 4 bases and J by 5 bases, 16 bases remained unmatched. CDR1 is SGHRS and CDR2 is YFSETQ in the germline V gene. The CDR3 contains 17 residues. The CDR3 DNA is TGCGCCAGCAGCCCTCTGGGAGACGGGAGGGCCAGGGAGACCCAGTACTTC. Its translation is CASSPLGDGRARETQYF.

This clonotype was seen many times. The chain combines TRBV13 with TRBJ2-3; 8 positions match TRBD2. The CDR3 has 14 amino acids. Per the germline V gene, CDR1 is PRHDT and CDR2 is FYEKMQ (reference sequence). Losses at the gene ends were 6 bases for V and 3 bases for J; bases not matched to a gene: 5. The CDR3 DNA sequence: TGTGCCAGCAGAACGGGAGGGCGGACAGATACGCAGTATTTT. It codes for CASRTGGRTDTQYF.

This clonotype was counted a few times. This chain links TRBV6-5 with TRBJ1-1, with TRBD1 matching over 10 bases. V shed 2 bases, J shed 0 bases, and the junction held 6 bases outside the gene matches. The germline CDR1 and CDR2 sequences are MNHEY and SVGAGI. There are 17 residues in the CDR3. This CDR3 reads CASSYTTGGPLNTEAFF. The CDR3, as DNA: TGTGCCAGCAGTTACACGACAGGGGGCCCTTTGAACACTGAAGCTTTCTTT.

This clonotype was recorded at least ten times. The V and J genes are TRBV5-1 and TRBJ1-2; 7 nucleotides align to TRBD1. This CDR3 comprises 15 residues. The trim removed 1 base at V and 4 bases at J, leaving 7 bases unmatched. The germline gives CDR1 SGHRS, CDR2 YFSETQ. The CDR3 DNA is TGCGCCAGCAGCTTGACAGGGGAAGAGGTCTATGGCTACACCTTC. Its translation is CASSLTGEEVYGYTF.

This sequence joins TRBV20-1 and TRBJ2-3; the D is unclear. Germline lookup yields CDR1 DFQATT and CDR2 SNEGSKA (reference sequence). The CDR3 runs to 10 residues. V was cut by 6 bases and J by 3 bases, with 4 bases left in between. DNA of the CDR3: TGCAGTGCAGTAACAGATACGCAGTATTTT. Translating gives CSAVTDTQYF.